These 18 T cell receptor beta chains share one sample of origin, sequenced in a study of CXCR3-negative and CXCR3-positive naive CD8 T cells. The TRB libraries of cDNA were built by UMI-labeled 5' RACE. TCRdb re-called the 5' RACE reads and gives one entry per CDR3 protein, without DNA. Its table records approximately 52,000 distinct CDR3 sequences. The sample taken for sequencing was memory CD8+ T cells from blood. All receptors come from a human donor in good health. Some clones in this sample may be carry-over from other donors' samples.

The chain has TRBV29-1 and TRBJ1-2. This CDR3 spans 12 amino acids. Per germline, CDR1 SQVTM and CDR2 ANQGSEA. CDR3 in amino acids: CSVQQVNYGYTF.

CDR3 protein: CASSFQDRYQANVLTF. The rearrangement joins TRBV7-9 to TRBJ2-6; the TCRdb call, TRBD1, lacks DNA for checking. The CDR3 consists of 16 residues. Per the germline V gene, CDR1 is SEHNR and CDR2 is FQNEAQ (reference sequence).

The rearrangement uses TRBV28 and TRBJ2-1; as DNA is missing, the TRBD1 call by TCRdb cannot be tested. CDR1 and CDR2 (germline): MDHEN, SYDVKM. The CDR3 length is 15 residues. CDR3 region: CASSLTYRGHNEQFF.

The rearrangement links TRBV20-1 to TRBJ2-1; TCRdb's assignment of TRBD2 cannot be checked, as there is no DNA. This CDR3 contains 14 residues. Germline CDR1 reads DFQATT; CDR2 reads SNEGSKA (reference sequence). CDR3 amino acids: CSARIAGTYNEQFF.

The chain joins TRBV6-5 to TRBJ2-1; TCRdb outputs TRBD2, but without DNA this stays unchecked. CDR3 length: 17 residues. CDR1 is MNHEY, CDR2 SVGAGI, per germline. The CDR3 protein is CASSSPGTSAYYNEQFF.

The chain couples TRBV12-2 to TRBJ2-1; TCRdb lists TRBD1, though no DNA is available to test this call. TRBV12-2 constitutes a pseudogene. The length of the CDR3 is 18 residues. This CDR3 reads CASRLAALTGAVYNEQFF.

The CDR3 spells CASSPPGDLGTQYF. J is TRBJ2-5 and V is TRBV7-3; TCRdb returns TRBD1, unconfirmable since there is no DNA. Germline V lookup: CDR1 SGHTA, CDR2 FQGTGA. This CDR3 spans 14 amino acids.

This sequence joins TRBV12-3 or TRBV12-4 and TRBJ1-2. The CDR3 loop spans 15 amino acids. CDR3 loop: CASSPSVSDGEGYTF.

This sequence joins TRBV6-2 or TRBV6-3 and TRBJ2-1; the TCRdb D gene call, TRBD2, has no DNA to confirm it. Germline-derived CDR1 and CDR2 are MNHEY and SVGEGT. This CDR3 is built from 18 residues. CDR3 loop: CASSYSSPLAAKSNEQFF.

The V and J genes are TRBV12-3 or TRBV12-4 and TRBJ2-3; TCRdb reports TRBD2, a call that lacks DNA to check it against. The CDR3 runs to 15 residues. The CDR3 spells CASSFGGGGTDTQYF.

The CDR3 protein is CASTTTSDSYEQYF. The genes are TRBV7-9 and TRBJ2-7; TCRdb names TRBD2, which stays unverified in the absence of DNA. Per germline, CDR1 SEHNR and CDR2 FQNEAQ (reference sequence). CDR3 length: 14 residues.

This rearrangement joins TRBV7-9 to TRBJ2-2; lacking DNA, the TRBD1 call made by TCRdb goes unchecked. Germline CDR1 and CDR2: SEHNR and FQNEAQ (reference sequence). This CDR3 is built from 14 residues. The CDR3 loop is CASSSTGGPGELFF.

This CDR3 reads CSARDRLDNEQFF. This sequence joins TRBV20-1 and TRBJ2-1; the D gene TCRdb calls, TRBD2, cannot be checked with no DNA. Germline V CDR1 and CDR2: DFQATT, SNEGSKA (reference sequence). The CDR3 runs to 13 residues.

V is TRBV12-3 or TRBV12-4 and J is TRBJ2-3; TCRdb's D call, TRBD2, is unchecked because there is no DNA. CDR3 length: 14 residues. This CDR3 is CASSQPPLGDTQYF.

The CDR3 here is CASSYSGRGKNTGELFF. The rearrangement uses TRBV6-5 and TRBJ2-2; as DNA is missing, the TRBD1 call by TCRdb cannot be tested. CDR1 MNHEY and CDR2 SVGAGI come from the germline V gene. The length of the CDR3 is 17 residues.

The J gene is TRBJ2-7, the V gene TRBV20-1; the D call of TRBD2 rests on TCRdb alone, since no DNA is present to check it. Germline-derived CDR1 and CDR2 are DFQATT and SNEGSKA (reference sequence). The CDR3 sequence is 13 residues long. CDR3 sequence: CSTRIAGSYEQYF.

V is TRBV29-1 and J is TRBJ2-2; TCRdb returns TRBD1, unconfirmable since there is no DNA. The CDR3 length is 16 residues. Looked up from germline, CDR1 is SQVTM and CDR2 is ANQGSEA. CDR3 amino acids: CSVEDPPGQLTGELFF.

The chain recombines TRBV28 with TRBJ1-1; TCRdb's D call, TRBD1, is unchecked because there is no DNA. Germline CDR1 and CDR2: MDHEN and SYDVKM. There are 14 residues in the CDR3. CDR3 residues: CASSFSTGAGEAFF. The full variable domain, its missing parts supplied by reference TRBV28 and TRBJ1-1, is DVKVTQSSRYLVKRTGEKVFLECVQDMDHENMFWYRQDPGLGLRLIYFSYDVKMKEKGDIPEGYSVSREKKERFSLILESASTNQTSMYLCASSFSTGAGEAFFGQGTRLTVV.